This TCR beta chain was profiled in a study of OX40 agonist ivuxolimab in advanced cancers. Broader study findings: Blood T cells, both CD4+ and CD8+, expanded clonally by week 6 at 0.1 to 3.0 mg/kg. There were also nonresponders showing low normalized T-cell clonal expansion.

Sequencing used immunoSEQ multiplex PCR; TCRdb keeps in-frame clones, though not all of them. The table shows tens of thousands of clones, with 87% occurring only once. Regarding this clone: Its specificity is unknown.

The germline V gene encodes CDR1 SGHRS and CDR2 YFSETQ. Trimming removed 2 bases from V and 3 bases from J, with 11 bases in between. This CDR3 region has 14 residues. The source is an adult with an advanced solid tumor such as melanoma, head and neck, liver or kidney cancer. Sample: CD4+ or CD8+ T cells sorted from blood, taken in a trial of the OX40 agonist ivuxolimab. The chain couples TRBV5-1 to TRBJ2-5; TRBD1 or TRBD2 may be the D gene (6 bases each). The CDR3 DNA reads as TGCGCCAGCAGCTTAGGGGGGACTGAAGAGACCCAGTACTTC. Translating gives CASSLGGTEETQYF.